The subject of this entry is one T cell receptor beta chain. Its antigen is not known. This entry belongs to a study of blood T cells in healthy people across ages. Broader study findings: More naive CD4+ cells and higher diversity were found in long-lived than in aged donors.

A second PCR, run for about 7 to 11 cycles, used a sample-barcoded 5' primer plus a J-beta primer mix. One entry per CDR3 protein, called by TCRdb with MiXCR from the 5' RACE reads. Among around 800,000 distinct CDR3 sequences listed, 25% to 30% were seen once. Germline-derived CDR1 and CDR2 are MGHRA and YSYEKL. V was pared by 0 bases and J by 14 bases, with 10 bases of the junction left unmatched. This CDR3 comprises 14 residues. The data also belong to a second study, concerning T cells of mothers and their children. That study reports: Mothers yielded over 8.5 million CDR3 reads, children some 3 million each.

The sample taken for sequencing was blood. This TCR was sampled from a boy aged 10-17 years in good health. The rearrangement joins TRBV4-1 to TRBJ2-1, with 7 bases identical to TRBD1. In DNA form, the CDR3 reads TGCGCCAGCAGCCAAGATGGCCAGGGGGTCTCTAAGTTCTTC. Its translation is CASSQDGQGVSKFF.